The clone carrying this T cell receptor beta chain was counted only a few times. Its antigen is still unknown. This specimen comes from a study of blood T cells in healthy people across ages. Together with a sample-barcoded 5' primer, a J-beta primer mix was included in a second PCR lasting about 7 to 12 cycles. From the 5' RACE reads, TCRdb called clonotypes with MiXCR, one entry per CDR3 protein. The data hold roughly 500,000 distinct CDR3 sequences, with around 24% observed a single time. V was clipped by 2 bases and J by 3 bases; unmatched bases: 8. CDR1 and CDR2 (germline): SGHRS, YFSETQ. There are 16 residues in the CDR3. Study results and limitations: Aged donors had fewer naive CD4+ cells and lower diversity than long-lived donors.

This sample was also put to use in a study of T cells of mothers and their children.

The receptor comes from a boy aged 5-17 years in good health. The chain couples TRBV5-1 to TRBJ2-1; TRBD1 matches at 7 bases. The sequenced material came from blood. In nucleotides, the CDR3 is TGCGCCAGCAGCTTAGGACAGGCAACGGACTACAATGAGCAGTTCTTC. Translation gives CASSLGQATDYNEQFF.